These 31 T cell receptor beta chains were all obtained from the same sample, sequenced in a study of control samples from healthy donors and cancer patients. Sequencing was performed with immunoSEQ multiplex PCR; in TCRdb, only in-frame clones are kept and a portion is missing. The sample has around 41,000 clones; more than 70% are singletons. What was sequenced was PBMCs. Receptors originate from a woman aged 60-75 years with lung cancer.

The chain has TRBV27 and TRBJ2-1; 8 nucleotides align to TRBD1. V shed 2 bases and J 8 bases; nucleotides not matched to a gene: 5. CDR3 size: 14 residues. The germline V gene has CDR1 MNHEY and CDR2 SMNVEV (reference sequence). Written as DNA, the CDR3 is TGTGCCAGCAGTTTAAGTCAGGGGGCCGATGAGCAGTTCTTC. It encodes CASSLSQGADEQFF.

This sequence joins TRBV5-4 and TRBJ2-2; 7 bases are a match to TRBD1. CDR3 length: 16 amino acids. Losses at the gene ends were 3 bases for V and 5 bases for J; bases not matched to a gene: 10. Germline V lookup: CDR1 SGHNT, CDR2 YYREEE (reference sequence). The CDR3 DNA reads as TGTGCCAGCAGCTCTGGACAGGAATTTACAACCGGGGAGCTGTTTTTT. Its translation is CASSSGQEFTTGELFF.

This clone has only one observation. V usage is TRBV30 and J usage is TRBJ1-5, with D hard to call. The CDR3 runs to 14 residues. Germline V CDR1 and CDR2: GTSNPN, SVGIG (reference sequence). V was clipped by 1 base and J by 5 bases, with 12 bases between them. CDR3 amino acids: CAWSGLAPHQPQHF. The CDR3 DNA reads as TGTGCCTGGAGTGGCCTCGCCCCTCATCAGCCCCAGCATTTT.

The chain combines TRBV5-1 with TRBJ1-4; 7 bases are a match to TRBD1. The germline V gene has CDR1 SGHRS and CDR2 YFSETQ. This CDR3 region has 18 residues. The V segment lost 0 bases and the J segment 0 bases; nucleotides outside the gene matches: 8. CDR3 amino acids: CASSLGLRTGATNEKLFF. CDR3 bases: TGCGCCAGCAGCTTGGGGCTGCGAACAGGGGCAACTAATGAAAAACTGTTTTTT. Full variable domain (rest looked up from reference TRBV5-1 and TRBJ1-4): KAGVTQTPRYLIKTRGQQVTLSCSPISGHRSVSWYQQTPGQGLQFLFEYFSETQRNKGNFPGRFSGRQFSNSRSEMNVSTLELGDSALYLCASSLGLRTGATNEKLFFGSGTQLSVL.

The J gene is TRBJ2-3, the V gene TRBV7-9; 7 positions agree with TRBD2. Germline V CDR1 and CDR2: SEHNR, FQNEAQ (reference sequence). V was clipped by 1 base and J by 6 bases; unmatched bases: 7. This CDR3 has 15 residues. The CDR3 is CASSLGTRSRDTQYF. CDR3 in DNA: TGTGCCAGCAGCTTAGGGACTAGGAGCCGCGATACGCAGTATTTT.

This clone was recorded only once. This sequence joins TRBV6-4 and TRBJ1-5; D is unresolved. Trimming took off 0 bases at V and 4 bases at J, with 16 bases between the two ends. Germline CDR1 is MRHNA and CDR2 is SNTAGT. The CDR3 is 17 amino acids. This CDR3 is CASSDSKRAARNQPQHF. In DNA, the CDR3 is TGTGCCAGCAGTGACTCGAAGAGGGCAGCTAGGAATCAGCCCCAGCATTTT.

The chain has TRBV6-5 and TRBJ2-1, with 11 bases lining up with TRBD2. Unmatched junction bases numbered 6, after V lost 4 bases and J lost 4 bases. Germline-derived CDR1 and CDR2 are MNHEY and SVGAGI. CDR3 length equals 16 residues. The CDR3 is CASSFIAGGPYNEQFF. The CDR3 DNA is TGTGCCAGCAGTTTTATAGCGGGAGGGCCTTACAATGAGCAGTTCTTC.

This chain's CDR3 is CASSLTSDDRSEQYF. DNA of the CDR3: TGTGCCAGCAGCCTCACCTCGGATGACAGGAGCGAGCAGTACTTC. V and J are TRBV7-6 and TRBJ2-7; TRBD1 might be the D (6 bases). Germline V gives CDR1 SGHVS, CDR2 FNYEAQ. The CDR3 loop spans 15 amino acids. Deletions cut 5 bases from V and 6 bases from J, with 20 bases between.

The rearrangement joins TRBV30 to TRBJ1-5, with D unclear. Germline CDR1 reads GTSNPN; CDR2 reads SVGIG (reference sequence). The CDR3 extends over 13 amino acids. Trimming took 5 bases from V and 0 from J, leaving 8 bases between them. The CDR3 loop is CAWSRNSNQPQHF. The CDR3 nucleotides read TGTGCCTGGTCTAGAAATAGCAATCAGCCCCAGCATTTT.

This chain joins TRBV7-2 and TRBJ1-1; unclear D gene. Trimming removed 2 bases at V and 1 base at J, with 11 bases between. From germline, CDR1 is SGHTA and CDR2 FQGNSA. CDR3 size: 15 residues. The chain's CDR3 is CASSLHSTGNTEAFF. The DNA of the CDR3 is TGTGCCAGCAGCTTACACTCTACCGGGAACACTGAAGCTTTCTTT.

The chain couples TRBV11-2 to TRBJ2-7; TRBD2 matches at 12 bases. CDR1 is SGHAT and CDR2 is FQNNGV in the germline V gene. The CDR3 has 15 amino acids. J gave up 5 bases and V 6 bases, and 8 bases lay outside the gene matches. The CDR3 protein is CASRWTSGNWNEQYF. The CDR3 DNA follows: TGTGCCAGCAGGTGGACTAGCGGGAATTGGAACGAGCAGTACTTC.

This chain uses TRBV2 with TRBJ1-4, with D tentatively TRBD1 (5 bases). CDR3 size: 12 residues. Trimming cost V 7 bases and J 4 bases, with 7 bases left between them. CDR1 is SNHLY and CDR2 is FYNNEI in the germline V gene. CDR3 coding DNA: TGTGCCAGCATGGGGGATAATGAAAAACTGTTTTTT. Its translation is CASMGDNEKLFF.

V gene TRBV9 combines with J gene TRBJ2-5; 7 nucleotides match TRBD2. CDR3 size: 16 residues. The germline V gene has CDR1 SGDLS and CDR2 YYNGEE. V lost 0 bases and J lost 1; bases outside the gene matches: 6. DNA for the CDR3: TGTGCCAGCAGCGTAGCCGGCGGGGGTACCCAAGAGACCCAGTACTTC. Residues: CASSVAGGGTQETQYF.

This chain uses TRBV7-2 with TRBJ1-3; no definite D call. This CDR3 has 15 residues. The germline V gene encodes CDR1 SGHTA and CDR2 FQGNSA. V was pared by 7 bases and J by 0 bases, with 13 bases between. The CDR3 coding sequence is TGTGCCAGCACCGATAGGGCTCTCTCTGGAAACACCATATATTTT. Its translation: CASTDRALSGNTIYF.

The V call is TRBV5-4, the J call TRBJ2-1; either TRBD1 or TRBD2 may fit D (5 bases each). Germline CDR1 and CDR2: SGHNT and YYREEE (reference sequence). V lost 4 bases and J 5 bases, leaving 19 bases between the germline ends. This CDR3 has 16 residues. The CDR3 spells CASSLQSGTWDNEQFF. CDR3 nucleotides: TGTGCCAGCAGCCTTCAATCCGGGACCTGGGACAATGAGCAGTTCTTC.

The CDR3 DNA follows: TGTGCCAGCAGCTTGGGGAGGGCAGCAAATCAGCCCCAGCATTTT. This codes for CASSLGRAANQPQHF. The chain employs TRBV5-8 and TRBJ1-5; D is undetermined. The germline gives CDR1 SGHTS, CDR2 YDEGEE. This CDR3 contains 15 residues. V was trimmed by 0 bases and J by 4 bases, leaving 11 bases between them.

This chain uses TRBV7-9 with TRBJ2-3; D may be TRBD2 (6 bases). Between the trimmed V and J ends, which lost 6 bases and 0 bases, there was a span of 13 bases. Germline CDR1 is SEHNR and CDR2 is FQNEAQ (reference sequence). There are 15 residues in the CDR3. This CDR3 is CASSPRDWSTDTQYF. CDR3 nucleotide sequence: TGTGCCAGCAGTCCCCGGGACTGGAGCACAGATACGCAGTATTTT.

J is TRBJ2-6 and V is TRBV11-2, with D perhaps given as TRBD1 or TRBD2 (5 bases each). The CDR3 covers 18 residues. Germline V lookup: CDR1 SGHAT, CDR2 FQNNGV. Trimming removed 4 bases from V and 0 bases from J, with 16 bases in between. CDR3 amino acids: CASSSLRGDYSGANVLTF. DNA for the CDR3: TGTGCCAGCAGCTCCTTGAGGGGCGATTACTCTGGGGCCAACGTCCTGACTTTC.

This clone was picked up one time. This sequence joins TRBV13 and TRBJ1-2; TRBD1 is a possible D gene (5 bases). V lost 5 bases to trimming and J lost 4 bases, with 14 bases between them. This CDR3 is built from 14 residues. Germline V gene lookup returns CDR1 PRHDT and CDR2 FYEKMQ (reference sequence). CDR3 nucleotides: TGTGCCAGCAGCGGCGGGACGGACGGCTATGGCTACACCTTC. This translates into CASSGGTDGYGYTF.

V gene TRBV18 combines with J gene TRBJ2-5, with D possibly being TRBD1 or TRBD2 (5 bases each). Germline lookup yields CDR1 KGHSH and CDR2 LQKENI. CDR3 length equals 20 residues. Deletions cut 0 bases from V and 0 bases from J, with 23 bases between. CDR3 residues: CASSPPRGIPTLVYQETQYF. For the CDR3, the DNA is TGTGCCAGCTCACCACCGAGGGGTATCCCAACGTTGGTGTACCAAGAGACCCAGTACTTC. The full variable domain, completed using reference TRBV18 and TRBJ2-5, is NAGVMQNPRHLVRRRGQEARLRCSPMKGHSHVYWYRQLPEEGLKFMVYLQKENIIDESGMPKERFSAEFPKEGPSILRIQQVVRGDSAAYFCASSPPRGIPTLVYQETQYFGPGTRLLVL.

This clone has a handful of counts. The CDR3 loop is CAWRGWAPGNTIYF. The DNA of the CDR3 is TGTGCCTGGAGGGGATGGGCCCCTGGAAACACCATATATTTT. The V and J genes are TRBV30 and TRBJ1-3; D gene ambiguous. The CDR3 sequence is 14 residues long. Per the germline V gene, CDR1 is GTSNPN and CDR2 is SVGIG (reference sequence). Trimming pared 3 bases from V and 2 bases from J, leaving 11 bases between.

This clone showed up just a few times. The V and J genes are TRBV12-3 or TRBV12-4 and TRBJ1-1; D is unresolved. CDR3 length: 11 amino acids. Trimming pared 8 bases from V and 7 bases from J, leaving 11 bases between. In DNA form, the CDR3 reads TGTGCCAGCCGTTCTTCTGGTGAAGCTTTCTTT. Residues: CASRSSGEAFF.

This rearrangement joins TRBV5-4 to TRBJ2-7; 7 positions match TRBD1. The CDR3 runs to 14 residues. Per the germline V gene, CDR1 is SGHNT and CDR2 is YYREEE (reference sequence). Trimming removed 2 bases from V and 2 bases from J; junction bases left unmatched: 4. The CDR3: CASSFGQVAYEQYF. The CDR3 coding sequence is TGTGCCAGCAGCTTCGGACAGGTAGCCTACGAGCAGTACTTC. Complete variable domain (other parts from reference TRBV5-4 and TRBJ2-7): ETGVTQSPTHLIKTRGQQVTLRCSSQSGHNTVSWYQQALGQGPQFIFQYYREEENGRGNFPPRFSGLQFPNYSSELNVNALELDDSALYLCASSFGQVAYEQYFGPGTRLTVT.

V gene TRBV5-1 combines with J gene TRBJ1-4; D may be TRBD1 (5 bases). V lost 3 bases to trimming and J lost 5 bases, with 11 bases between them. Germline V gene data show CDR1 as SGHRS and CDR2 as YFSETQ. The CDR3 sequence is 14 residues long. The CDR3 bases are TGCGCCAGCAGCTCCGGGGCTCAGAATGAAAAACTGTTTTTT. Residues: CASSSGAQNEKLFF.

This clone showed up just a few times. The chain uses TRBV7-9 and TRBJ2-5, with D tentatively TRBD2 (5 bases). Trimming cost V 3 bases and J 4 bases, with 27 bases left between them. The CDR3 has 19 residues. Germline V CDR1 and CDR2: SEHNR, FQNEAQ (reference sequence). In DNA, the CDR3 is TGTGCCAGCAGCTTCCCCTACTCGGACTCGCGAAGCAAATTAGAGACCCAGTACTTC. This sequence encodes CASSFPYSDSRSKLETQYF.

V usage is TRBV5-5 and J usage is TRBJ1-1, with 12 positions matching TRBD1. The CDR3 totals 15 residues. Germline CDR1 is SGHKS and CDR2 is YYEKEE (reference sequence). V shed 3 bases, J shed 4 bases, and the junction held 4 bases outside the gene matches. As DNA, the CDR3 is TGTGCCAGCAGCTGGGGACAGGGGGCGGTCACTGAAGCTTTCTTT. Amino acids: CASSWGQGAVTEAFF.

The chain carries TRBV2 and TRBJ1-1; TRBD1 agrees at 8 bases. The CDR3 spans 16 residues. CDR1 is SNHLY and CDR2 is FYNNEI in the germline V gene. The J segment lost 5 bases and the V segment lost 3 bases, leaving 11 bases of the junction unmatched. CDR3 nucleotide sequence: TGTGCCAGCAGTGACCCGCAGGGGGCATTGAGGACTGAAGCTTTCTTT. Amino acids: CASSDPQGALRTEAFF.

V is TRBV11-2 and J is TRBJ1-1; TRBD1 matches 7 bases. Germline-derived CDR1 and CDR2 are SGHAT and FQNNGV. The J segment lost 1 base and the V segment lost 5 bases, leaving 1 base of the junction unmatched. The length of the CDR3 is 13 residues. DNA for the CDR3: TGTGCCAGCAGCCCAGGGGGGAACACTGAAGCTTTCTTT. Its translation is CASSPGGNTEAFF.

The CDR3: CASKNVGTPFFF. CDR3 nucleotides: TGTGCCAGCAAAAATGTAGGGACTCCCTTTTTCTTC. The J gene is TRBJ2-1, the V gene TRBV7-8, with D perhaps TRBD2 (6 bases). The length of the CDR3 is 12 residues. The V end was cut by 7 bases, the J end by 16 bases, with 20 bases between. Per the germline V gene, CDR1 is SGHVS and CDR2 is FQNEAQ.

The sample holds a few counts of this clone. The chain uses TRBV4-2 and TRBJ1-1; unclear D gene. V lost 0 bases to trimming and J lost 10 bases, with 9 bases between them. This CDR3 spans 12 amino acids. In germline, CDR1 is LGHNA, CDR2 YNFKEQ. The CDR3 here is CASSQDLGAAFF. In DNA form, the CDR3 reads TGTGCCAGCAGCCAAGATTTGGGAGCAGCTTTCTTT.

This chain joins TRBV18 and TRBJ2-5; TRBD2 agrees at 8 bases. The CDR3 is made up of 14 amino acids. From germline, CDR1 is KGHSH and CDR2 LQKENI. The V and J ends lost 5 bases and 5 bases, in that order; junction bases with no gene match: 7. The CDR3 bases are TGTGCCAGCTCAGCCGGGACTAGGGGTGAGACCCAGTACTTC. It encodes CASSAGTRGETQYF.